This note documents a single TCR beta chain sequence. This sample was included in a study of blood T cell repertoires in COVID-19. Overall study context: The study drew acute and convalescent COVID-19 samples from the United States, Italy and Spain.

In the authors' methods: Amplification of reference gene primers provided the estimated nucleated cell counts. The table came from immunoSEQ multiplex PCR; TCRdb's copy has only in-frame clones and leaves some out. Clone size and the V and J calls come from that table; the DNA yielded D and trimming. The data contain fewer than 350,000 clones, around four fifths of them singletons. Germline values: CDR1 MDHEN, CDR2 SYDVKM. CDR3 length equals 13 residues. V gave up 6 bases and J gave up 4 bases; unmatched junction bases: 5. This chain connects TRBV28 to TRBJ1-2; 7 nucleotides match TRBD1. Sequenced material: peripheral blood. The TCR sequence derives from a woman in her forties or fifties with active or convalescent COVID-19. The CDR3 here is CASSLGTAYGYTF. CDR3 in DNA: TGTGCCAGCAGCCTCGGGACAGCCTATGGCTACACCTTC.